Listed here are 18 T cell receptor beta chains from one sample, sequenced in a study of radiotherapy plus CTLA-4 blockade in lung cancer. Data came from immunoSEQ multiplex PCR; TCRdb stores just in-frame clones and leaves some out. The sample lists tens of thousands of clones, about 79% occurring once. The material was peripheral blood, obtained from a patient treated with radiotherapy plus ipilimumab. The source is a human donor with non-small cell lung cancer who had a partial response to radiotherapy plus ipilimumab. Some clones in this sample may be carry-over from other donors' samples.

The chain has TRBV9 and TRBJ2-1; TRBD2 matches at 10 bases. Unmatched junction bases numbered 6, after V lost 1 base and J lost 8 bases. The CDR3 loop spans 15 amino acids. Germline CDR1 reads SGDLS; CDR2 reads YYNGEE. The CDR3 is CASSVWGSGRYEQFF. Here the CDR3 DNA reads TGTGCCAGCAGCGTATGGGGTAGCGGGAGGTATGAGCAGTTCTTC.

The chain recombines TRBV6-4 with TRBJ1-6; 8 nucleotides match TRBD1. Germline V lookup: CDR1 MRHNA, CDR2 SNTAGT. CDR3 length equals 15 residues. V was pared by 6 bases and J by 9 bases, with 10 bases of the junction left unmatched. The CDR3 sequence is CASRYSGTGGSPLHF. CDR3 sequence (DNA): TGTGCCAGCAGGTACTCCGGGACAGGTGGTTCACCCCTCCACTTT.

This clone was found a few times. The chain employs TRBV7-4 and TRBJ2-7; TRBD2 aligns across 8 bases. V shed 1 base and J 7 bases; nucleotides not matched to a gene: 6. The V gene's germline CDR1 is SGHVT and CDR2 SQSDAQ. The length of the CDR3 is 14 residues. CDR3 nucleotides: TGTGCCAGCAGCTTAGGACTAGGCGGGGGGGAGCAGTACTTC. Its translation: CASSLGLGGGEQYF.

The genes are TRBV28 and TRBJ1-2; D unclear. CDR1 is MDHEN, CDR2 SYDVKM, per germline. This CDR3 comprises 15 residues. The V end was cut by 7 bases, the J end by 5 bases, with 20 bases between. CDR3 sequence (DNA): TGTGCCAGCAAGACTCCAGCGGCCCCGGGATATGGCTACACCTTC. Residues: CASKTPAAPGYGYTF.

The chain uses TRBV6-1 and TRBJ1-2; no reliable D call. V lost 1 base and J lost 4, with 7 bases in between. Per the germline V gene, CDR1 is MNHNS and CDR2 is SASEGT. This CDR3 has 13 amino acids. The CDR3, as DNA: TGTGCCAGCAGTGAAGGTGGAGGCTATGGCTACACCTTC. It specifies CASSEGGGYGYTF.

The V call is TRBV19, the J call TRBJ1-1; D is unresolved. Germline values: CDR1 LNHDA, CDR2 SQIVND (reference sequence). V lost 10 bases, J lost 2 bases, and 14 bases lay in between. The CDR3 is made up of 13 amino acids. The CDR3: CATSTQVNTEAFF. CDR3 nucleotide sequence: TGTGCCACCTCAACGCAGGTCAACACTGAAGCTTTCTTT.

V usage is TRBV6-5 and J usage is TRBJ2-7; 9 bases agree with TRBD1. Per the germline V gene, CDR1 is MNHEY and CDR2 is SVGAGI. This CDR3 is built from 15 residues. J gave up 5 bases and V 6 bases, and 11 bases lay outside the gene matches. The CDR3 protein is CASRQIRDRVHEQYF. Here the CDR3 DNA reads TGTGCCAGCAGACAAATCCGGGACAGGGTCCACGAGCAGTACTTC.

V gene TRBV27 combines with J gene TRBJ1-3; no clear D. The germline CDR1 and CDR2 sequences are MNHEY and SMNVEV (reference sequence). The V end lost 3 bases, the J end lost 4 bases, and 7 bases lay between the germline ends. The length of the CDR3 is 13 residues. The CDR3 is CASSFSGGNTIYF. The DNA of the CDR3 is TGTGCCAGCAGTTTTTCCGGGGGAAACACCATATATTTT.

The chain combines TRBV6-1 with TRBJ1-5; 7 bases align to TRBD1. The CDR3 sequence is 15 residues long. Germline trimming cut 3 bases from V and 7 bases from J; bases unmatched to any gene: 9. CDR1 and CDR2 (germline): MNHNS, SASEGT. CDR3 sequence: CASSERGQRRQPQHF. The CDR3 DNA reads as TGTGCCAGCAGTGAGAGGGGACAGAGGAGACAGCCCCAGCATTTT.

This sequence joins TRBV29-1 and TRBJ1-2; tentatively, D is TRBD1 (6 bases). CDR1 and CDR2 (germline): SQVTM, ANQGSEA. Deletions cut 7 bases from V and 5 bases from J, with 20 bases between. This CDR3 comprises 14 residues. The CDR3 DNA sequence: TGCAGCGCTGCCCAGGGGAGGGAAATGTATGGCTACACCTTC. This translates into CSAAQGREMYGYTF.

This rearrangement joins TRBV5-1 to TRBJ2-7, with D possibly being TRBD2 (6 bases). From germline, CDR1 is SGHRS and CDR2 YFSETQ. The CDR3 is 14 residues long. Trimming took 0 bases from V and 6 from J, leaving 13 bases between them. The CDR3 bases are TGCGCCAGCAGCTTGGTTGGTGGGCGGGGCGAGCAGTACTTC. As protein: CASSLVGGRGEQYF.

The chain links TRBV7-2 to TRBJ2-7; D may be TRBD2 (5 bases). V dropped 5 bases and J dropped 3 bases, with 14 bases sitting between them. This CDR3 spans 14 amino acids. The germline CDR1 and CDR2 sequences are SGHTA and FQGNSA. CDR3 sequence (DNA): TGTGCCAGCAGCCCCTCCAGAGGAGGCTACGAGCAGTACTTC. It specifies CASSPSRGGYEQYF. Complete variable domain (other parts from reference TRBV7-2 and TRBJ2-7): GAGVSQSPSNKVTEKGKDVELRCDPISGHTALYWYRQSLGQGLEFLIYFQGNSAPDKSGLPSDRFSAERTGGSVSTLTIQRTQQEDSAVYLCASSPSRGGYEQYFGPGTRLTVT.

The chain combines TRBV6-1 with TRBJ2-5; TRBD1 agrees at 7 bases. The ends lost 5 bases at V and 11 bases at J; junction bases unmatched: 14. Germline CDR1 MNHNS, CDR2 SASEGT. CDR3 length: 14 residues. CDR3 in amino acids: CASSPSDRASEQYF. DNA of the CDR3: TGTGCCAGCAGTCCCTCCGACAGGGCTAGTGAGCAGTACTTC.

The rearrangement links TRBV19 to TRBJ2-7; D possibly corresponds to TRBD2 (5 bases). The V end lost 5 bases, the J end lost 2 bases, and 10 bases lay between the germline ends. Germline CDR1 LNHDA, CDR2 SQIVND (reference sequence). CDR3 length: 13 amino acids. CDR3 in DNA: TGTGCCAGTAGTCAGTTACTAGCCTACGAGCAGTACTTC. As protein: CASSQLLAYEQYF. The full variable domain, its missing parts supplied by reference TRBV19 and TRBJ2-7, is DGGITQSPKYLFRKEGQNVTLSCEQNLNHDAMYWYRQDPGQGLRLIYYSQIVNDFQKGDIAEGYSVSREKKESFPLTVTSAQKNPTAFYLCASSQLLAYEQYFGPGTRLTVT.

The V and J genes are TRBV23-1 and TRBJ2-3; TRBD1 matches at 9 bases. TRBV23-1 is flagged as an ORF with uncertain function. This CDR3 comprises 15 residues. Trimming at V came to 4 bases and at J to 4 bases, leaving 6 bases not matched to a gene. The CDR3 DNA is TGCGCCAGCAGTCGACAGGGGGGAAAGCCAGATACGCAGTATTTT. Translating it yields CASSRQGGKPDTQYF.

This chain links TRBV19 with TRBJ2-4, with a possible D match to TRBD1 (6 bases). V lost 3 bases and J lost 13, with 28 bases in between. Germline CDR1 and CDR2: LNHDA and SQIVND (reference sequence). This CDR3 spans 17 amino acids. CDR3 in DNA: TGTGCCAGTAGTATCTCGGGCCAGGGGCTTCAAACCCGTAAACAGTACTTC. Amino acids: CASSISGQGLQTRKQYF.

This rearrangement joins TRBV6-1 to TRBJ2-3; the D gene is possibly TRBD2 (6 bases). CDR1 is MNHNS, CDR2 SASEGT, per germline. Trimming removed 10 bases from V and 4 bases from J, with 18 bases in between. The CDR3 is 14 residues long. CDR3 in amino acids: CATMTSWGADTQYF. CDR3 DNA sequence: TGTGCCACCATGACTAGTTGGGGGGCAGATACGCAGTATTTT.

This clone was seen more than once but under ten times. This chain connects TRBV10-1 to TRBJ1-3; TRBD1 matches 8 bases. V shed 10 bases, J shed 8 bases, and the junction held 10 bases outside the gene matches. Germline loops: CDR1 WNHNN, CDR2 SYGVQD (reference sequence). The CDR3 totals 13 residues. The CDR3 DNA is TGCGCCAACGAAACAGGGGGTTGGGACACCATATATTTT. The encoded protein is CANETGGWDTIYF.